This is a list of T cell receptor beta chains from one sample in a study of metastatic and nonmetastatic thyroid tumors. MiXCR was used by TCRdb to re-call the PCR reads. The sample lists around 8,000 clones, about 31% seen once, with roughly 10% in the top ten. The specimen was tumor tissue. The receptors come from a female donor with papillary thyroid cancer or a benign thyroid nodule (not recorded which). Some clones in this sample may be carry-over from other donors' samples. Both conserved end residues are part of each CDR3.

TRBJ2-5 TRBV7-8 CASSLDLETQYF
TRBJ2-1 TRBV2 CASRDRMGAYSYNEQFF
TRBJ2-1 TRBV20-1 CSARDLRGKNNEQFF
TRBJ2-7 TRBV6-1 CASRKQWLREHYF
TRBJ2-3 TRBV7-9 CASSLPSGRTTDTQYF
TRBJ2-1 TRBV19 CGSSIDLSGRVDEQFF
TRBJ2-7 TRBV7-9 CASSLSDEQYF
TRBJ1-2 TRBV29-1 CSVDLGQGLTRGYTF
TRBJ1-2 TRBV28 CASSLVGQGASNYGYTF
TRBJ2-1 TRBV5-6 CASSLGIAGNEQFF
TRBJ2-1 TRBV6-1 CASSSGLAGGSYNEQFF
TRBJ2-7 TRBV11-2 CASSLSGGHEQYF
TRBJ1-2 TRBV4-2 CASSQTDRGAYGYTF
TRBJ1-2 TRBV24-1 CATSDFQGYGYTF
TRBJ2-2 TRBV20-1 CSARDSARGAGELFF
TRBJ1-4 TRBV4-1 CASRQGGNSEKLFF
TRBJ1-6 TRBV20-1 CSARDITYSNNSPLHF
TRBJ2-2 TRBV6-1 CASSITGEAGELFF
TRBJ2-7 TRBV18 CASSPVQGRTYEQYF
TRBJ1-2 TRBV20-1 CSDGTTNYGYTF
TRBJ1-2 TRBV30 CAWSDLESDGYTF
TRBJ2-5 TRBV20-1 CSASFLAGVGEETQYF
TRBJ1-3 TRBV5-1 CASSLGPSGGGNTIYF
TRBJ2-3 TRBV11-2 CASSLWGGGTDTQYF
TRBJ1-6 TRBV6-1 CASSEETGGSSPLHF
TRBJ2-1 TRBV19 CASSYTSGRHSYNEQFF
TRBJ2-6 TRBV28 CASSPGWGAVGANVLTF
TRBJ2-7 TRBV10-1 CASSEGRGTFYEQYF
TRBJ1-1 TRBV9 CASSVVGRPNTEAFF
TRBJ2-1 TRBV11-3 CASSQGTSGRNNEQFF
TRBJ1-2 TRBV6-5 CASSYGRGETYGYTF
TRBJ1-5 TRBV5-5 CASRGTGDDNQPQHF
TRBJ2-1 TRBV27 CASSVGLTHNEQFF
TRBJ1-3 TRBV12-3/TRBV12-4 CASSLLGAGNTIYF
TRBJ2-2 TRBV28 CASRITSGRKLGTGELFF